The rows below give T cell receptor beta chains drawn from one sample of a study of cytomegalovirus exposure and HLA in healthy donors. The repertoire was sequenced with immunoSEQ multiplex PCR; TCRdb's copy has only in-frame clones and lacks some. Its table records some 21,000 clones. The specimen was PBMCs. The source is a man aged 60 to 69 in good health and CMV-seropositive. Both conserved end residues are part of each CDR3. D genes are given only for firm matches. Size tells how often a clone was seen (once, few, many) or the class of an expanded clone, and some rows leave it out.

TRBV9	.	.	TRBJ2-7	TGTGCCAGCAGCGTAGAAGACGCAAGAGGGCCGTACGAGCAGTACTTC	CASSVEDARGPYEQYF
TRBV4-1	.	.	TRBJ1-2	TGCGCCAGCAGCCAAGTCGGTGGCGGGAAGACTAACTATGGCTACACCTTC	CASSQVGGGKTNYGYTF
TRBV19	TRBD1	.	TRBJ2-2	TGTGCCAGTCTCAGGGGGCAGGACACCGGGGAGCTGTTTTTT	CASLRGQDTGELFF
TRBV7-2	TRBD2	.	TRBJ2-5	TGTGCCAGCAGCCCCTGGACTAGCGCAGAGACCCAGTACTTC	CASSPWTSAETQYF
TRBV5-1	.	.	TRBJ2-3	TGCGCCAGCAGCTACACAGGAGCAGATACGCAGTATTTT	CASSYTGADTQYF
TRBV18	.	.	TRBJ1-5	TGTGCCAGCTCCACAGGTACCGGCAATCAGCCCCAGCATTTT	CASSTGTGNQPQHF
TRBV6-4	TRBD2	.	TRBJ2-1	TGTGCCAGCAGTGAAGCGACTAGCGGGAGGAGTAAGCAGTTCTTC	CASSEATSGRSKQFF
TRBV5-1	TRBD1	.	TRBJ2-5	TGCGCCAGCAGCTTACAAGGGACAGTACAAGAGACCCAGTACTTC	CASSLQGTVQETQYF
TRBV13	.	.	TRBJ1-1	TGTGCCAGCAGCTTAGGACGGAGAACTGAAGCTTTCTTT	CASSLGRRTEAFF
TRBV6-5	TRBD2	.	TRBJ2-7	TGTGCCAGCAGTTTACTAGCGGGAGCCGAGCAGTACTTC	CASSLLAGAEQYF
TRBV4-1	.	.	TRBJ1-4	TGCGCCAGCAGACGCGGGACTGCGAATGAAAAACTGTTTTTT	CASRRGTANEKLFF
TRBV29-1	.	.	TRBJ2-1	TGCAGCGTTGAAGGTCACCGGGATGAGCAGTTCTTC	CSVEGHRDEQFF
TRBV4-2	.	.	TRBJ2-5	TGTGCCAGCAGCCCCCCCAACCAAGAGACCCAGTACTTC	CASSPPNQETQYF
TRBV10-2	TRBD2	.	TRBJ2-2	TGCGCCAGCGGGTTCGGCGGGAGGTCCGGGGAGCTGTTTTTT	CASGFGGRSGELFF
TRBV4-2	TRBD1	.	TRBJ2-6	TGTGCCAGCAGCCAAGATTCCAGGGGGACCACTGGGGCCAACGTCCTGACTTTC	CASSQDSRGTTGANVLTF
TRBV19	.	.	TRBJ1-2	TGTGCCAGTAGTATAAGGACCGGAGGTCCCTATGGCTACACCTTC	CASSIRTGGPYGYTF
TRBV7-2	.	.	TRBJ1-1	TGTGCCAGCAGCATACAGGGCGGAGTCACTGAAGCTTTCTTT	CASSIQGGVTEAFF
TRBV6-5	TRBD1	.	TRBJ1-1	TGTGCCAGCAGTTACTCGACCAAGGGGGCCTACACTGAAGCTTTCTTT	CASSYSTKGAYTEAFF
TRBV19	.	.	TRBJ2-5	TGTGCCAGTAGTATAGATAACTTGAGGGAAGAGACCCAGTACTTC	CASSIDNLREETQYF
TRBV5-6	TRBD1	.	TRBJ1-2	TGTGCCAGCAGCGGAATGACAGGGACCTCCAACTATGGCTACACCTTC	CASSGMTGTSNYGYTF
TRBV18	TRBD2	.	TRBJ2-5	TGTGCCAGCTCACCGGGCGGGAGAGAGACCCAGTACTTC	CASSPGGRETQYF
TRBV20-1	.	.	TRBJ2-1	TGCAGTGCTAGACAAGGCGGCGAGCAGTTCTTC	CSARQGGEQFF
TRBV7-2	TRBD1	.	TRBJ1-2	TGTGCCAGCAGCCCCGGAGGGGGCGCCGGCGGCTACACCTTC	CASSPGGGAGGYTF
TRBV18	TRBD1	.	TRBJ2-3	TGTGCCAGCTCCCCTACAGGGGGCTTGGCGTCCTTCACAGATACGCAGTATTTT	CASSPTGGLASFTDTQYF
TRBV29-1	TRBD1	.	TRBJ1-2	TGCAGTACCCGGGACAGGGGGATCTATGGCTACACCTTC	CSTRDRGIYGYTF
TRBV13	TRBD2	.	TRBJ2-1	TGTGCCAGCAGCCTTCTATTGGCGGGAGGCTCCTACAATGAGCAGTTCTTC	CASSLLLAGGSYNEQFF
TRBV18	.	.	TRBJ2-5	TGTGCCAGCTCGTCCGGGTCGCAAGAGACCCAGTACTTC	CASSSGSQETQYF
TRBV25-1	.	medium-sized	TRBJ1-2	TGTGCCAGCAGTGAATCTCAGGCTAACTATGGCTACACCTTC	CASSESQANYGYTF
TRBV19	TRBD1	.	TRBJ2-7	TGTGCCAGTAGTCCAAGGACAGGGACCTACGAGCAGTACTTC	CASSPRTGTYEQYF
TRBV23-1	.	.	TRBJ1-1	TGCGCCAGCAGTCAATCGACAGGAGATAGGAACACTGAAGCTTTCTTT	CASSQSTGDRNTEAFF
TRBV5-1	.	.	TRBJ2-5	TGCGCCAGCAGCTTGTACTTGGAGACCCAGTACTTC	CASSLYLETQYF
TRBV15	.	.	TRBJ2-7	TGTGCCACCAGCAGAGAACTAGCCAGGGGGGCCCCCGAGCAGTACTTC	CATSRELARGAPEQYF
TRBV9	.	.	TRBJ1-3	TGTGCCAGCAGCGTAGGGCTTCCCTCTGGAAACACCATATATTTT	CASSVGLPSGNTIYF
TRBV9	.	.	TRBJ1-2	TGTGCCAGCAGCGTAGATAGTAGGGGGGGGCTCGGCTACACCTTC	CASSVDSRGGLGYTF
TRBV18	.	.	TRBJ1-5	TGTGCCAGCTCACCCGCCTCCGGGGGAGGGGATCAGCCCCAGCATTTT	CASSPASGGGDQPQHF
TRBV18	TRBD1	.	TRBJ1-1	TGTGCCAGCTCACCGGGGACAGAGAACACTGAAGCTTTCTTT	CASSPGTENTEAFF
TRBV19	.	.	TRBJ2-7	TGTGCCAGTAGGAAGAGACAGGAAGCCTACGAGCAGTACTTC	CASRKRQEAYEQYF
TRBV5-1	.	.	TRBJ1-5	TGCGCCAGCAGCGAGGGAAGCAATCAGCCCCAGCATTTT	CASSEGSNQPQHF
TRBV27	.	medium-sized	TRBJ2-1	TGTGCCAGCAGTCCTCCCGCGGGTAGCTCCTACAATGAGCAGTTCTTC	CASSPPAGSSYNEQFF
TRBV7-2	.	.	TRBJ2-7	TGTGCCAGCAGCCCCAGGCCAGGGGACGGCGAGCAGTACTTC	CASSPRPGDGEQYF
TRBV7-8	TRBD2	.	TRBJ2-1	TGTGCCAGCAGCTTAGGTAGACTAGCGGGAGCCAATGAGCAGTTCTTC	CASSLGRLAGANEQFF
TRBV20-1	.	.	TRBJ2-5	TGCAGTGCTAGGTTCTTTGAGACCCAGTACTTC	CSARFFETQYF
TRBV11-1	TRBD2	.	TRBJ2-6	TGTGCCAGCAGCTTAACGCTAGCGGGAGCTGGGGCCAACGTCCTGACTTTC	CASSLTLAGAGANVLTF
TRBV5-1	TRBD1	.	TRBJ1-2	TGCGCCAGCAGCCCGGCCCCGGGACAGGCCCCTAGGGGCTACACCTTC	CASSPAPGQAPRGYTF
TRBV11-2	.	.	TRBJ1-1	TGTGCCAGCAGCGAAGCACGGGGCACTGAAGCTTTCTTT	CASSEARGTEAFF
TRBV7-2	.	.	TRBJ2-3	TGTGCCAGCAGCTTAGTCGGGATGGATACGCAGTATTTT	CASSLVGMDTQYF
TRBV29-1	.	.	TRBJ1-2	TGCAGCTGCACTAGCATGGGCGTGGGATATGGCTACACCTTC	CSCTSMGVGYGYTF
TRBV11-2	TRBD2	.	TRBJ2-5	TGTGCCAGCAGCTCATTAGCGGGAGGGCAAGAGACCCAGTACTTC	CASSSLAGGQETQYF
TRBV5-4	TRBD1	.	TRBJ2-7	TGTGCCAGCAGCTGGGACAGGGGATCCTACGAGCAGTACTTC	CASSWDRGSYEQYF
TRBV19	.	.	TRBJ1-5	TGTGCCAGTAGGCTACAGGGATATAGCAATCAGCCCCAGCATTTT	CASRLQGYSNQPQHF
TRBV4-2	.	.	TRBJ2-1	TGTGCCAGCAGCCGGGGGACTGCCGAGACTAATGAGCAGTTCTTC	CASSRGTAETNEQFF
TRBV5-6	TRBD1	.	TRBJ1-2	TGTGCCAGCAGCCACCGGGACAGTGGCTGGGCTGGCTACACCTTC	CASSHRDSGWAGYTF
TRBV7-9	.	medium-sized	TRBJ2-7	TGTGCCAGCAGCTCATCGGAGGCCGGGCTCAGCGAGCAGTACTTC	CASSSSEAGLSEQYF
TRBV18	.	.	TRBJ2-3	TGTGCCAGCTCACCACCGAGTCGTACAGATACGCAGTATTTT	CASSPPSRTDTQYF
TRBV11-3	TRBD2	.	TRBJ2-5	TGTGCCAGCAGCTTAGGGCTAGCGGGTCAAGAGACCCAGTACTTC	CASSLGLAGQETQYF
TRBV19	.	.	TRBJ1-5	TGTGCCAGTAAGACAGGCGCGGGCAATCAGCCCCAGCATTTT	CASKTGAGNQPQHF